One and the same sample provided the 12 T cell receptor beta chains below, sequenced in a study of T-cell memory formation after mild COVID-19. TCRdb reprocessed the 5' RACE reads with MiXCR, giving one entry per CDR3 protein. Seen here are tens of thousands of distinct CDR3 sequences, approximately 13% observed once, and the top ten hold about 29%. The source material was PBMCs or a T cell subset sorted from them (not recorded which). All receptors derive from an adult woman who had mild COVID-19 (a few samples of this study predate the infection). Cell type and time point are not known.

The J gene is TRBJ2-5, the V gene TRBV7-2; D gene ambiguous. This CDR3 is built from 13 residues. The V end lost 3 bases, the J end lost 4 bases, and 9 bases lay between the germline ends. The V gene's germline CDR1 is SGHTA and CDR2 FQGNSA. The CDR3 nucleotides read TGTGCCAGCAGCTTCGAAGGGCGAGAGACCCAGTACTTC. This encodes CASSFEGRETQYF.

This clonotype came up a few times. The chain joins TRBV15 to TRBJ1-1; D ambiguous. V dropped 1 base and J dropped 0 bases, with 3 bases sitting between them. This CDR3 spans 13 amino acids. Per the germline V gene, CDR1 is LNHNV and CDR2 is YYDKDF (reference sequence). The CDR3 nucleotides are TGTGCCACCAGCAGAGGTGTGAACACTGAAGCTTTCTTT. Encoded protein: CATSRGVNTEAFF.

DNA of the CDR3: TGTGCTAGTGGTTTGGTCGGGACCGAGACCCAGTACTTC. Translation gives CASGLVGTETQYF. V and J are TRBV12-5 and TRBJ2-5, with D possibly called TRBD1 or TRBD2 (5 bases each). Germline lookup yields CDR1 LGHNT and CDR2 FRNRAP. The CDR3 loop spans 13 amino acids. V was clipped by 0 bases and J by 5 bases, with 7 bases between them.

This clonotype has only a few counts. The V and J genes are TRBV5-4 and TRBJ2-7; TRBD2 agrees at 12 bases. CDR1 SGHNT and CDR2 YYREEE come from the germline V gene (reference sequence). Trimming took 2 bases from V and 0 from J; bases not matched to a gene: 9. The CDR3 runs 18 residues. The CDR3 DNA reads TGTGCCAGCAGCTTTACTAGCGGGAGGTACCTAAGCTCCTACGAGCAGTACTTC. The encoded protein is CASSFTSGRYLSSYEQYF.

In this sample, this clonotype turned up a few times. The chain uses TRBV6-6 and TRBJ1-1; D is undetermined. The CDR3 is made up of 14 amino acids. Germline CDR1 reads MNHNY; CDR2 reads SVGAGI (reference sequence). Trimming pared 5 bases from V and 3 bases from J, leaving 13 bases between. CDR3 amino acids: CASSGPMDHTEAFF. The CDR3 DNA reads TGTGCCAGCAGTGGTCCTATGGACCACACTGAAGCTTTCTTT.

Only a few counts were recorded for this clonotype. The gene calls are TRBV3-1 and TRBJ2-2; 9 bases are shared with TRBD2. The V gene end was trimmed by 0 bases and the J gene end by 1 base; junction bases not matched to a gene: 6. The CDR3 totals 18 residues. CDR1 and CDR2 from the germline V gene are LGHDT and YNNKEL (reference sequence). CDR3 region: CASSQDIPSGENTGELFF. The CDR3, as DNA: TGTGCCAGCAGCCAAGATATTCCTAGCGGGGAGAACACCGGGGAGCTGTTTTTT.

This chain joins TRBV7-8 and TRBJ2-5, with D perhaps matching TRBD2 (6 bases). V lost 5 bases, J lost 3 bases, and 16 bases lay in between. This CDR3 has 15 amino acids. Per the germline V gene, CDR1 is SGHVS and CDR2 is FQNEAQ. CDR3 amino acids: CASSRRAGRKETQYF. For the CDR3, the DNA is TGTGCCAGCAGCCGGAGGGCAGGGCGGAAAGAGACCCAGTACTTC.

In this sample, this clonotype turned up many times. J is TRBJ2-1 and V is TRBV6-5; D gene uncertain. Looked up from germline, CDR1 is MNHEY and CDR2 is SVGAGI. V was clipped by 4 bases and J by 4 bases, with 14 bases between them. This CDR3 spans 15 amino acids. The CDR3 protein is CASSSGPLGYNEQFF. The CDR3 nucleotides read TGTGCCAGCAGTTCCGGGCCGCTCGGGTACAATGAGCAGTTCTTC.

V and J are TRBV9 and TRBJ2-1; no reliable D call. Trimming removed 0 bases at V and 9 bases at J, with 10 bases between. Looked up from germline, CDR1 is SGDLS and CDR2 is YYNGEE. CDR3 length: 13 residues. For the CDR3, the DNA is TGTGCCAGCAGCGTAGGGATATCGGGTGAGCAGTTCTTC. This translates into CASSVGISGEQFF.

This rearrangement joins TRBV6-5 to TRBJ1-2; TRBD1 aligns across 7 bases. Germline CDR1 reads MNHEY; CDR2 reads SVGAGI. The CDR3 has 12 amino acids. The V gene end was trimmed by 5 bases and the J gene end by 5 bases; junction bases not matched to a gene: 2. CDR3 amino acids: CASSQGQYGYTF. In DNA form, the CDR3 reads TGTGCCAGCAGTCAGGGACAGTATGGCTACACCTTC.

This chain links TRBV19 with TRBJ1-2, with D possibly matching TRBD1 (6 bases). The CDR3 spans 16 residues. Germline values: CDR1 LNHDA, CDR2 SQIVND (reference sequence). Trimming took 5 bases from V and 4 from J, leaving 20 bases between them. The CDR3 DNA follows: TGTGCCAGTAGTTCCCGGCCAGGGGAGTACAGCTATGGCTACACCTTC. Translating gives CASSSRPGEYSYGYTF.

V is TRBV20-1 and J is TRBJ2-5; 8 nucleotides match TRBD2. This CDR3 has 16 amino acids. V gave up 2 bases and J gave up 5 bases; unmatched junction bases: 13. Germline loops: CDR1 DFQATT, CDR2 SNEGSKA (reference sequence). CDR3 bases: TGCAGTGCTAGAATTTCGGGACTAGTACCTTTTGAGACCCAGTACTTC. This translates into CSARISGLVPFETQYF.